The present T cell receptor beta chain was sequenced within a study of T cell responses to AZD1222 COVID-19 vaccine. Overall study: Samples with a second dose at about 4 or about 12 weeks were pooled together.

This CDR3 is 13 amino acids long. The V and J ends lost 7 bases and 6 bases respectively, with 15 bases between them. Germline assignment: CDR1 SEHNR and CDR2 FQNEAQ (reference sequence). The table came from immunoSEQ multiplex PCR; TCRdb's copy has only in-frame clones and leaves some out. The table shows over 85,000 clones, with over 75% occurring only once. Details on this clone: Its antigen is still unknown.

Overall study findings and caveats: Only a handful of AZD1222 recipients, about six in all, had baseline seropositivity. Nearly half of spike-specific TCRs reportedly go after variant regions that carry no mutations. Donors, mostly white British, included more females; clonal diversity was possibly underestimated.

The gene calls are TRBV7-9 and TRBJ1-1; D is unresolved. The sample in question was peripheral blood, obtained on day 0 of AZD1222 vaccination. The receptor was derived from an adult in good health. In DNA form, the CDR3 reads TGTGCCAGCACTAATGTAGGGTTAGCTGAAGCTTTCTTT. Protein: CASTNVGLAEAFF. Full variable domain (missing parts from reference TRBV7-9 and TRBJ1-1): DTGVSQNPRHKITKRGQNVTFRCDPISEHNRLYWYRQTLGQGPEFLTYFQNEAQLEKSRLLSDRFSAERPKGSFSTLEIQRTEQGDSAMYLCASTNVGLAEAFFGQGTRLTVV.